This TCR beta chain emerged from a study of T cell responses to AZD1222 COVID-19 vaccine. Recipients boosted at about 4 weeks or about 12 weeks are pooled. Details on this clone: The antigen is unknown.

Whole-study findings and limits: Two AZD1222 administrations were followed by greater Spike-specific TCR breadth and depth. Within unmutated variant regions lay the reported targets of nearly half of spike-specific TCRs.

The assay was immunoSEQ multiplex PCR, and TCRdb's table has in-frame clones only and misses some. The sample yields some 110,000 clones, around 89% seen once. The material was peripheral blood, obtained 28 days after the second AZD1222 dose. The origin of this receptor is an adult who received the AZD1222 COVID-19 vaccine.

In DNA, the CDR3 is TGTGCCAGCGGCCGCGGACGGGTTAACACTGAAGCTTTCTTT. This codes for CASGRGRVNTEAFF. The chain combines TRBV27 with TRBJ1-1; no clear D. Germline lookup yields CDR1 MNHEY and CDR2 SMNVEV (reference sequence). The CDR3 consists of 14 residues. The V end lost 8 bases, the J end lost 2 bases, and 15 bases lay between the germline ends.